This T cell receptor beta chain was identified during a study of Ad26.COV2.S vaccination and SARS-CoV-2 variants. Turning to the study itself: Vaccine-arm donor from the placebo-controlled COV1001 Ad26.COV2.S trial. Participants got Ad26.COV2.S intramuscularly, once or twice 56 days apart. Study-wide results and caveats: The study found similar non-spike TCR breadth in vaccine and placebo recipients.

Measured with immunoSEQ multiplex PCR; TCRdb has only the in-frame clones, and not every one. The repertoire holds fewer than 500,000 clones, with approximately 89% as singletons. Treatment defined: 15 to 20 received Ad26.COV2.S at low or high dose, single or two shots; a few received placebo; per-sample allocation not given. On day 63 after the first injection, vaccine and placebo recipients gave samples. This adult donor, from Boston, was 18-55 years old. A remark on this clone: The target antigen is unknown. The identical CDR3 is also encoded by other nucleotide sequences in the sample.

Germline V gene sequence: CDR1 MNHNY, CDR2 SVGAGI (reference sequence). Trimming cost V 0 bases and J 0 bases, with 9 bases left between them. This CDR3 region has 16 residues. The source was peripheral blood, collected in a trial of Ad26.COV2.S vaccine versus placebo. The origin of this receptor is a person aged 18-65 years who received the Ad26.COV2.S COVID-19 vaccine or a placebo. V and J are TRBV6-6 and TRBJ1-3; no clear D gene. CDR3 nucleotide sequence: TGTGCCAGCAGTTACTCGCCGGGTAGCTCTGGAAACACCATATATTTT. This translates into CASSYSPGSSGNTIYF.